The subject of this entry is one TCR beta chain. No antigen is known for it. The data belong to a study of identical twins. Study-wide findings and caveats: Twin-shared out-of-frame alpha sequences showed excess low generation probability. Abundant cord blood beta clonotypes carried fewer insertions; memory repertoires showed none.

From germline, CDR1 is DFQATT and CDR2 SNEGSKA (reference sequence). The CDR3 is made up of 13 amino acids. With 4 bases removed from V and 5 bases from J, the gap between germline ends came to 14 bases. TCRdb independently ran MiXCR on the 5' RACE reads; one entry per CDR3 protein. The table lists hundreds of thousands of distinct CDR3 sequences, roughly 12% of them singletons, with about 1.6% in the top ten. This sample also appeared in a second study, on yellow fever vaccine responses in identical twins.

This chain uses TRBV20-1 with TRBJ2-5; D is possibly TRBD2 (5 bases). This TCR came from a woman younger than 35 in good health. Sample: PBMCs. In DNA, the CDR3 is TGCAGTGCTACCCTCGCGGGCGCGGAGACCCAGTACTTC. Translated, it gives CSATLAGAETQYF.